The clone carrying this TCR beta chain has more than one count but fewer than ten. Its specificity is unknown. The junction differs from germline at one of its ends, possibly a read error. The CDR3 covers 14 residues. Germline V CDR1 and CDR2: MDHEN, SYDVKM. This entry comes from a study of post-analysis software for immune sequencing data. Study outcomes and limitations: TRBV segments more frequent in patients than in controls numbered several and included TRBV5-6, TRBV5-1 and TRBV20-1.

Researchers reported that TCR beta cDNA libraries carried unique molecular identifiers. TCRdb independently ran MiXCR on the PCR reads; one entry per CDR3 protein. Here the sample spans some 690,000 distinct CDR3 sequences, 25% to 30% being singletons. This chain links TRBV28 with TRBJ1-5; D not certain. This receptor was identified in a girl aged 10 to 17 with multiple sclerosis. The sample taken for sequencing was blood. The CDR3 spells CATSALGRNQPQHF. The CDR3 coding sequence is TGTGCCACCAGTGCACTGGGTCGCAATCAGCCCCAGCATTTT. The full variable domain, with the rest looked up from reference TRBV28 and TRBJ1-5, is DVKVTQSSRYLVKRTGEKVFLECVQDMDHENMFWYRQDPGLGLRLIYFSYDVKMKEKGDIPEGYSVSREKKERFSLILESASTNQTSMYLCATSALGRNQPQHFGDGTRLSIL.